The 10 T cell receptor beta chains in this list originate from one sample, sequenced in a study of a mutant IDH1 vaccine in newly diagnosed glioma. Stated time point: week 5, during vaccination. A 20-mer mutant IDH1 peptide at 300 ug was injected subcutaneously with topical imiquimod. Which antigens these TCRs recognize remains unknown. TCRdb's table, derived via immunoSEQ multiplex PCR, lists solely in-frame clones and lacks some. Among around 50,000 clones listed, just under 90% were seen once. This specimen consisted of PBMCs, obtained from a glioma patient whose treatment included an IDH1 peptide vaccine. The receptors stem from a woman between 40 and 50 years old with glioma.

The V call is TRBV9, the J call TRBJ2-7, with TRBD2 identical over 7 bases. Germline assignment: CDR1 SGDLS and CDR2 YYNGEE. The V gene end was trimmed by 4 bases and the J gene end by 7 bases; junction bases not matched to a gene: 20. The CDR3 length is 17 residues. CDR3 protein: CASSPQARGSVAGEQYF. The CDR3 region has the DNA TGTGCCAGCAGCCCACAAGCCCGGGGGTCCGTAGCGGGTGAGCAGTACTTC.

The chain carries TRBV12-5 and TRBJ1-3; D is unclear. Trimming removed 0 bases at V and 0 bases at J, with 6 bases between. The CDR3 covers 15 residues. The germline V gene encodes CDR1 LGHNT and CDR2 FRNRAP. The CDR3 protein is CASGLVPLSGNTIYF. The CDR3 DNA reads TGTGCTAGTGGTTTGGTACCTCTCTCTGGAAACACCATATATTTT. The entire variable domain, with the rest obtained from reference TRBV12-5 and TRBJ1-3, is as follows: DARVTQTPRHKVTEMGQEVTMRCQPILGHNTVFWYRQTMMQGLELLAYFRNRAPLDDSGMPKDRFSAEMPDATLATLKIQPSEPRDSAVYFCASGLVPLSGNTIYFGEGSWLTVV.

This rearrangement joins TRBV19 to TRBJ2-2; 8 bases are a match to TRBD1. Germline assignment: CDR1 LNHDA and CDR2 SQIVND (reference sequence). The CDR3 is 17 residues long. J was trimmed by 5 bases and V by 0 bases; bases with no gene match: 8. CDR3 amino acids: CASSIDTGGESTGELFF. The CDR3 nucleotides read TGTGCCAGTAGTATAGATACAGGGGGAGAGAGTACCGGGGAGCTGTTTTTT.

This chain uses TRBV30 with TRBJ2-7; TRBD1 might be the D (5 bases). The CDR3 totals 13 residues. V lost 1 base, J lost 3 bases, and 10 bases lay in between. Germline V CDR1 and CDR2: GTSNPN, SVGIG (reference sequence). The DNA of the CDR3 is TGTGCCTGGAGTGAGGACACTGGCTACGAGCAGTACTTC. Protein: CAWSEDTGYEQYF. Filled out from reference TRBV30 and TRBJ2-7, the complete variable domain reads SQTIHQWPATLVQPVGSPLSLECTVEGTSNPNLYWYRQAAGRGLQLLFYSVGIGQISSEVPQNLSASRPQDRQFILSSKKLLLSDSGFYLCAWSEDTGYEQYFGPGTRLTVT.

The rearrangement links TRBV7-2 to TRBJ2-2, with D unresolved. The V and J ends lost 5 bases and 0 bases respectively, with 13 bases between them. The CDR3 extends over 16 amino acids. Germline CDR1 is SGHTA and CDR2 is FQGNSA. The CDR3 sequence: CASSGDSLANTGELFF. CDR3 nucleotide sequence: TGTGCCAGCAGCGGGGATAGCCTAGCGAACACCGGGGAGCTGTTTTTT. Complete variable domain (other parts from reference TRBV7-2 and TRBJ2-2): GAGVSQSPSNKVTEKGKDVELRCDPISGHTALYWYRQSLGQGLEFLIYFQGNSAPDKSGLPSDRFSAERTGGSVSTLTIQRTQQEDSAVYLCASSGDSLANTGELFFGEGSRLTVL.

This chain connects TRBV27 to TRBJ2-2, with D perhaps matching TRBD1 (6 bases). CDR1 and CDR2 from the germline V gene are MNHEY and SMNVEV (reference sequence). There are 15 residues in the CDR3. Trimming took 6 bases from V and 5 from J, leaving 16 bases between them. CDR3 loop: CASRPGDFGTGELFF. The CDR3 DNA reads TGTGCCAGCAGACCAGGGGATTTCGGGACCGGGGAGCTGTTTTTT.

In its sample, this clone was seen once. The chain is built from TRBV27 and TRBJ2-3; possibly TRBD2 for D (5 bases). Germline lookup yields CDR1 MNHEY and CDR2 SMNVEV (reference sequence). The V end was cut by 3 bases, the J end by 4 bases, with 8 bases between. CDR3 size: 13 residues. Here the CDR3 reads CASSFTRSDTQYF. In DNA form, the CDR3 reads TGTGCCAGCAGTTTTACTAGATCAGATACGCAGTATTTT.

The chain links TRBV12-5 to TRBJ2-5, with 12 bases matching TRBD1. CDR3 length: 15 residues. The ends lost 5 bases at V and 5 bases at J; junction bases unmatched: 6. Germline V gene sequence: CDR1 LGHNT, CDR2 FRNRAP. Here the CDR3 DNA reads TGTGCTAGTGGTGCCGGGACAGGGGGCCTGGAGACCCAGTACTTC. It yields the protein CASGAGTGGLETQYF.

V usage is TRBV4-1 and J usage is TRBJ2-2, with D possibly TRBD2 on 5 matching bases. This CDR3 has 15 amino acids. Germline CDR1 and CDR2: MGHRA and YSYEKL. Trimming pared 1 base from V and 5 bases from J, leaving 11 bases between. As DNA, the CDR3 is TGCGCCAGCAGCCAAGGATGGACGGGGACCGGGGAGCTGTTTTTT. Encoded protein: CASSQGWTGTGELFF.

This chain links TRBV28 with TRBJ1-5; 10 nucleotides agree with TRBD1. In germline, CDR1 is MDHEN, CDR2 SYDVKM. Trimming took 2 bases from V and 4 from J; bases not matched to a gene: 2. The length of the CDR3 is 15 residues. CDR3 residues: CASSLRDRGNQPQHF. The DNA of the CDR3 is TGTGCCAGCAGTTTAAGGGACAGGGGAAATCAGCCCCAGCATTTT. Variable domain in full (rest from reference TRBV28 and TRBJ1-5): DVKVTQSSRYLVKRTGEKVFLECVQDMDHENMFWYRQDPGLGLRLIYFSYDVKMKEKGDIPEGYSVSREKKERFSLILESASTNQTSMYLCASSLRDRGNQPQHFGDGTRLSIL.